This is a list of T cell receptor beta chains from one sample in a study of blood T cell repertoires in COVID-19. The assay was immunoSEQ multiplex PCR, and TCRdb's table has in-frame clones only and misses some. The data show around 140,000 clones, 84% seen once. Sequenced input: peripheral blood. These TCRs come from a man aged 60 to 69 with acute or convalescent COVID-19. Each CDR3 is given with its conserved first and last residue. The D gene is left open where the match is weak. Expanded clones are given a class, and other clones once, few, many or no size at all.

clone_size | d_call | j_call | v_call | cdr3_aa | cdr3_nt
NA | TRBD1 | TRBJ1-5 | TRBV6-6 | CASSPQGASRSNQPQHF | TGTGCCAGCAGTCCACAGGGGGCGAGTCGGAGCAATCAGCCCCAGCATTTT
NA | NA | TRBJ1-1 | TRBV6-5 | CASSYSRIGLEAFF | TGTGCCAGCAGTTACTCGAGGATCGGACTTGAAGCTTTCTTT
NA | NA | TRBJ2-5 | TRBV5-4 | CASSLPGEETQYF | TGTGCCAGCAGCTTACCGGGAGAAGAGACCCAGTACTTC
NA | TRBD2 | TRBJ2-7 | TRBV5-1 | CASSLEGLAGPDEQYF | TGCGCCAGCAGCTTGGAGGGACTAGCGGGACCCGACGAGCAGTACTTC
NA | NA | TRBJ2-7 | TRBV19 | CASSITGGSYEQYF | TGTGCCAGTAGTATCACTGGCGGCTCCTACGAGCAGTACTTC
NA | NA | TRBJ1-4 | TRBV10-3 | CAISEQVWEKLFF | TGTGCCATCAGTGAGCAGGTCTGGGAAAAACTGTTTTTT
NA | TRBD1 | TRBJ1-6 | TRBV10-3 | CAIQQGAEYNSPLHF | TGTGCCATTCAACAGGGGGCTGAATATAATTCACCCCTCCACTTT
NA | TRBD2 | TRBJ2-1 | TRBV7-2 | CASRTGTSASNEQFF | TGTGCCAGCAGGACCGGGACTAGCGCGTCCAATGAGCAGTTCTTC
NA | NA | TRBJ1-2 | TRBV7-8 | CASSLGQDYGYTF | TGTGCCAGCAGCTTAGGACAGGACTATGGCTACACCTTC
NA | TRBD2 | TRBJ2-5 | TRBV27 | CASSLFWEAGGQETQYF | TGTGCCAGCAGTTTATTCTGGGAGGCGGGAGGACAAGAGACCCAGTACTTC
NA | NA | TRBJ2-5 | TRBV7-9 | CASSLVGGTQYF | TGTGCCAGCAGCTTGGTAGGAGGGACCCAGTACTTC
NA | NA | TRBJ2-6 | TRBV10-1 | CASSEFRGPSGANVLTF | TGCGCCAGCAGTGAGTTCCGAGGGCCATCTGGGGCCAACGTCCTGACTTTC
NA | TRBD1 | TRBJ1-2 | TRBV10-2 | CAIRGQGTNGYTF | TGCGCCATCAGGGGACAGGGGACCAATGGCTACACCTTC
once | TRBD2 | TRBJ2-7 | TRBV5-1 | CASSSRLTSGRTYEQYF | TGCGCCAGCAGCTCCCGGCTAACTAGCGGGAGGACCTACGAGCAGTACTTC
NA | NA | TRBJ2-7 | TRBV5-1 | CASSLNGGNSYEQYF | TGCGCCAGCAGCCTTAATGGCGGCAACTCCTACGAGCAGTACTTC
NA | NA | TRBJ2-5 | TRBV4-1 | CASRSQGVETQYF | TGCGCCAGCAGAAGCCAGGGTGTTGAGACCCAGTACTTC
few | NA | TRBJ1-6 | TRBV5-5 | CASSLWTDGDLHF | TGTGCCAGCAGCTTGTGGACAGACGGGGACCTCCACTTT
NA | TRBD2 | TRBJ2-2 | TRBV6-5 | CASMTSGRARELFF | TGTGCCAGCATGACTAGCGGGAGGGCCCGGGAGCTGTTTTTT
NA | TRBD1 | TRBJ2-2 | TRBV7-8 | CASSITGAIGTGELFF | TGTGCCAGCAGCATTACAGGGGCCATTGGCACCGGGGAGCTGTTTTTT
NA | NA | TRBJ1-1 | TRBV7-3 | CASSLDKNTEAFF | TGTGCCAGCAGCCTCGACAAGAACACTGAAGCTTTCTTT
NA | TRBD2 | TRBJ2-5 | TRBV4-2 | CASTTGARTREETQYF | TGTGCCAGCACCACTGGAGCGAGGACTAGGGAAGAGACCCAGTACTTC
NA | NA | TRBJ2-1 | TRBV5-1 | CASSRTDNYNEQFF | TGCGCCAGCAGCCGGACAGATAACTACAATGAGCAGTTCTTC
NA | NA | TRBJ2-2 | TRBV7-2 | CASRWTDLNTGELFF | TGTGCCAGCAGGTGGACTGACCTGAACACCGGGGAGCTGTTTTTT
NA | NA | TRBJ1-2 | TRBV18 | CASSPADSTNYGYTF | TGTGCCAGCTCCCCCGCGGACAGCACTAACTATGGCTACACCTTC
NA | TRBD1 | TRBJ2-2 | TRBV5-1 | CASSLRQGATGELFF | TGCGCCAGCAGCTTGCGCCAGGGGGCGACCGGGGAGCTGTTTTTT
NA | NA | TRBJ2-7 | TRBV6-1 | CASSEDNRVLNSYEQYF | TGTGCCAGCAGTGAAGACAACAGGGTCCTCAACTCCTACGAGCAGTACTTC
NA | NA | TRBJ2-7 | TRBV24-1 | CATSGRDSLYEQYF | TGTGCCACCAGCGGCAGGGATTCGCTCTACGAGCAGTACTTC
NA | NA | TRBJ1-4 | TRBV28 | CASSPETGPLNEKLFF | TGTGCCAGCAGTCCGGAAACAGGGCCCCTCAATGAAAAACTGTTTTTT
NA | TRBD1 | TRBJ1-1 | TRBV9 | CASSAEGQGAEAFF | TGTGCCAGCAGCGCCGAGGGACAGGGGGCTGAAGCTTTCTTT
NA | NA | TRBJ2-2 | TRBV11-2 | CASSLGLDRPNTGELFF | TGTGCCAGCAGCTTAGGTTTGGACAGACCGAACACCGGGGAGCTGTTTTTT
NA | NA | TRBJ2-7 | TRBV6-5 | CASSYQLVGLYEQYF | TGTGCCAGCAGTTACCAACTAGTTGGCCTCTACGAGCAGTACTTC
NA | TRBD1 | TRBJ1-1 | TRBV5-1 | CASSLGTGGTEAFF | TGCGCCAGCAGCTTAGGCACAGGGGGCACTGAAGCTTTCTTT
once | TRBD1 | TRBJ1-1 | TRBV20-1 | CSASLTGGRAEAFF | TGCAGTGCTAGTTTGACAGGGGGACGCGCCGAAGCTTTCTTT
NA | NA | TRBJ1-2 | TRBV4-2 | CASSQVLYEGNYGYTF | TGTGCCAGCAGCCAAGTACTTTATGAGGGTAACTATGGCTACACCTTC
NA | TRBD1 | TRBJ1-5 | TRBV6-5 | CASSLDRDSVQPQHF | TGTGCCAGCAGTTTAGACCGGGACAGTGTTCAGCCCCAGCATTTT
NA | NA | TRBJ2-7 | TRBV2 | CASSEMGRAFAYEQYF | TGTGCCAGCAGTGAAATGGGTCGAGCGTTCGCCTACGAGCAGTACTTC
NA | NA | TRBJ2-5 | TRBV6-5 | CAGMSRASGETQYF | TGTGCCGGAATGTCCAGGGCGTCTGGAGAGACCCAGTACTTC
NA | NA | TRBJ1-2 | TRBV6-5 | CASSADRINYGYTF | TGTGCCAGCAGCGCCGACAGGATTAACTATGGCTACACCTTC
once | TRBD1 | TRBJ1-2 | TRBV9 | CASSLRDRARYGYTF | TGTGCCAGCAGCCTCCGGGACAGGGCTCGCTATGGCTACACCTTC
NA | TRBD2 | TRBJ2-3 | TRBV24-1 | CATGPWPGGTQYF | TGTGCCACCGGCCCCTGGCCGGGGGGTACGCAGTATTTT
NA | TRBD2 | TRBJ2-1 | TRBV2 | CASSVEAGMNEQFF | TGTGCCAGCAGTGTTGAAGCGGGGATGAATGAGCAGTTCTTC
few | TRBD1 | TRBJ1-5 | TRBV10-3 | CAISEGNRGGNQPQHF | TGTGCCATCAGTGAGGGCAACAGGGGTGGCAATCAGCCCCAGCATTTT
NA | TRBD2 | TRBJ2-2 | TRBV3-1/TRBV3-2 | CASSRIAGNTGELFF | TGTGCCAGCAGTCGGATAGCGGGGAACACCGGGGAGCTGTTTTTT
NA | TRBD2 | TRBJ2-1 | TRBV7-9 | CASSLAQAKAGVF | TGTGCCAGCAGCTTAGCCCAGGCCAAGGCGGGGGTCTTC
NA | NA | TRBJ2-5 | TRBV7-3 | CASSSTGLQETQYF | TGTGCCAGCAGCTCTACAGGCCTGCAAGAGACCCAGTACTTC
once | NA | TRBJ2-2 | TRBV7-3 | CASSYQPLDYTGELFF | TGTGCCAGCAGCTATCAGCCCCTAGATTACACCGGGGAGCTGTTTTTT
NA | TRBD2 | TRBJ2-7 | TRBV7-9 | CASSLLAGRSSYEQYF | TGTGCCAGCAGCCTATTAGCGGGCCGTAGCTCCTACGAGCAGTACTTC
NA | NA | TRBJ1-5 | TRBV19 | CASSRRESNQPQHF | TGTGCCTCCAGCCGCAGGGAAAGCAATCAGCCCCAGCATTTT
NA | NA | TRBJ2-1 | TRBV18 | CASSPKEDEQFF | TGTGCCAGCTCACCAAAGGAGGATGAGCAGTTCTTC
NA | NA | TRBJ1-5 | TRBV12-3/TRBV12-4 | CASSPGVYQPQHF | TGTGCCAGCAGTCCAGGGGTTTATCAGCCCCAGCATTTT
once | NA | TRBJ2-6 | TRBV15 | CATSRESGNGANVLTF | TGTGCCACCAGCAGAGAATCCGGGAATGGGGCCAACGTCCTGACTTTC
NA | TRBD1 | TRBJ2-6 | TRBV5-1 | CASRFGQGASGANVLTF | TGCGCCAGCAGATTCGGACAGGGGGCCTCTGGGGCCAACGTCCTGACTTTC
NA | TRBD1 | TRBJ1-3 | TRBV5-1 | CASSLGRRDRGDTIYF | TGCGCCAGCAGCTTGGGCCGCCGGGACAGGGGCGACACCATATATTTT
NA | NA | TRBJ2-1 | TRBV7-9 | CASSSPGVYNEQFF | TGTGCCAGCAGCTCACCGGGAGTCTACAATGAGCAGTTCTTC
NA | NA | TRBJ2-7 | TRBV6-1 | CASSENHPAYEQYF | TGTGCCAGCAGTGAAAATCATCCGGCCTACGAGCAGTACTTC
NA | TRBD2 | TRBJ2-3 | TRBV4-1 | CASRQVAGATTDTQYF | TGCGCCAGCAGACAAGTAGCGGGGGCCACCACAGATACGCAGTATTTT
NA | NA | TRBJ1-2 | TRBV30 | CALEGNYGYTF | TGTGCCTTGGAGGGGAACTATGGCTACACCTTC
NA | NA | TRBJ1-1 | TRBV21-1 | CASSKAHAGGERLTEAFF | TGTGCCAGCAGCAAAGCGCACGCGGGGGGAGAGAGACTGACTGAAGCTTTCTTT
NA | TRBD2 | TRBJ2-5 | TRBV9 | CASSVAGGKQETQYF | TGTGCCAGCAGCGTAGCGGGGGGGAAACAAGAGACCCAGTACTTC
NA | TRBD1 | TRBJ1-2 | TRBV24-1 | CATSDGTGETNYGYTF | TGTGCCACCAGTGACGGGACAGGGGAAACTAACTATGGCTACACCTTC